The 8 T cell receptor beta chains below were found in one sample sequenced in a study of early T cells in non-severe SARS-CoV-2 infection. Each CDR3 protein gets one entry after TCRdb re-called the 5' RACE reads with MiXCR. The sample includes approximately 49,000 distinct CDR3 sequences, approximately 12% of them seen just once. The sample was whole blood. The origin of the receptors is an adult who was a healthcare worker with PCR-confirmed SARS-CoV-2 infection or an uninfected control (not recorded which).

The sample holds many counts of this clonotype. The CDR3 DNA reads as TGCGCCAGCAGTGAGTGGGATAGAAACTACGAGCAGTACTTC. Protein product: CASSEWDRNYEQYF. The chain combines TRBV10-2 with TRBJ2-7; D remains unclear. The CDR3 loop spans 14 amino acids. The germline V gene encodes CDR1 WSHSY and CDR2 SAAADI. Trimming cost V 1 base and J 3 bases, with 10 bases left between them.

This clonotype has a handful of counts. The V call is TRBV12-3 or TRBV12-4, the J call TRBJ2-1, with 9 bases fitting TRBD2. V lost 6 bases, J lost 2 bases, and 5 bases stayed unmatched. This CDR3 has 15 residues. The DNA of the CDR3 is TGTGCCAGCAGCCTGACTAGCGGTACCTACAATGAGCAGTTCTTC. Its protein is CASSLTSGTYNEQFF.

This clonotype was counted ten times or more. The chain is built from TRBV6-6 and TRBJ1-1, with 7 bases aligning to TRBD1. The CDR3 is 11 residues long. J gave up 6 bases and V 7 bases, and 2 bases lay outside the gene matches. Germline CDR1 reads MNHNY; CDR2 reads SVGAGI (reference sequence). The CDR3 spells CASTTGSEAFF. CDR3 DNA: TGTGCCAGCACGACAGGGTCTGAAGCTTTCTTT.

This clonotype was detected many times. This CDR3 reads CAIGGQQETQYF. Written as DNA, the CDR3 is TGTGCCATCGGGGGACAGCAAGAGACCCAGTACTTC. V gene TRBV10-3 combines with J gene TRBJ2-5, with 7 bases lining up with TRBD1. Germline V gene sequence: CDR1 ENHRY, CDR2 SYGVKD. With 8 bases clipped from V and 2 bases from J, the junction kept 2 bases outside the gene matches. The length of the CDR3 is 12 residues.

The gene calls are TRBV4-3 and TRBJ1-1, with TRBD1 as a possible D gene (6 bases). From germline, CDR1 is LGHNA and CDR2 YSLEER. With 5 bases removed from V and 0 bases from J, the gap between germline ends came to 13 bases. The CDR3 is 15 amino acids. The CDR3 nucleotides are TGCGCCAGCAGCTTAACTACAGGGTTGAACACTGAAGCTTTCTTT. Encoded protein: CASSLTTGLNTEAFF.

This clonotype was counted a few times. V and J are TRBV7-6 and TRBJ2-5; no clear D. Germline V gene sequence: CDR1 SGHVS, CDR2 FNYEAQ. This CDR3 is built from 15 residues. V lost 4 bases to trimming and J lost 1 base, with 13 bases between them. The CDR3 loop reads CASSSQWAGQETQYF. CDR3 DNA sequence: TGTGCCAGCAGCTCCCAGTGGGCCGGCCAAGAGACCCAGTACTTC.

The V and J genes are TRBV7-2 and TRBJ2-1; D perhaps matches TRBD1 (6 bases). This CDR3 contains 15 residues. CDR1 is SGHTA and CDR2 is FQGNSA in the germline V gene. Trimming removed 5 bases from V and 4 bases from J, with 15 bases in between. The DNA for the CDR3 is TGTGCCAGCAGCCCAACCCGACAGGAGTACAATGAGCAGTTCTTC. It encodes CASSPTRQEYNEQFF.

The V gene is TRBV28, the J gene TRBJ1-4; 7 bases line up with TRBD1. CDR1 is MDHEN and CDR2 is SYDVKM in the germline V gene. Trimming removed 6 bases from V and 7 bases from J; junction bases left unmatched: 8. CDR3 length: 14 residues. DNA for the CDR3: TGTGCCAGCAGGTCGCCAGGGGGGAGTGAAAAACTGTTTTTT. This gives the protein CASRSPGGSEKLFF.